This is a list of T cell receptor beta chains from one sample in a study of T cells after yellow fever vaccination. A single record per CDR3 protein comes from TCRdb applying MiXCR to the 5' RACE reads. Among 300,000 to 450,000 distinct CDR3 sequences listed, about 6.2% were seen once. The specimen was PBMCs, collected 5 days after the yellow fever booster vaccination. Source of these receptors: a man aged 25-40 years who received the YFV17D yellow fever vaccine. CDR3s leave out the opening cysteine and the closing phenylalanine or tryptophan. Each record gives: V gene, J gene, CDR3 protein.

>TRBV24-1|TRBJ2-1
ATSDPARDEQF
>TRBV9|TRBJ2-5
ASSVGAKPQETQY
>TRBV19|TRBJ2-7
ASSRWGEVGWDEQY
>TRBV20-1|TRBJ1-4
SARDRGFSTNEKLF